These 18 T cell receptor beta chains came from one sample sequenced in a study of blood T cell repertoires in COVID-19. Assay: immunoSEQ multiplex PCR; the TCRdb copy retains only in-frame clones and omits some. The data hold some 300,000 clones, with around nine tenths observed a single time. Sequences were obtained from peripheral blood. These receptors originate from a young woman with COVID-19, enrolled during active disease.

The chain uses TRBV28 and TRBJ1-5, with 8 bases lining up with TRBD1. With V trimmed by 6 bases and J by 2 bases, 12 bases remained unmatched. Germline CDR1 MDHEN, CDR2 SYDVKM. The CDR3 contains 17 residues. CDR3 amino acids: CASRSGGGYPGNQPQHF. The CDR3, as DNA: TGTGCCAGCAGATCAGGGGGCGGTTATCCGGGCAATCAGCCCCAGCATTTT.

The gene calls are TRBV7-9 and TRBJ1-3; a possible D gene is TRBD1 (6 bases). The germline gives CDR1 SEHNR, CDR2 FQNEAQ (reference sequence). Trimming pared 5 bases from V and 1 base from J, leaving 12 bases between. The CDR3 length is 15 residues. Here the CDR3 DNA reads TGTGCCAGCAGCACATGGACAGTTTCTGGAAACACCATATATTTT. Protein: CASSTWTVSGNTIYF.

V and J are TRBV5-1 and TRBJ2-2, with 11 positions matching TRBD2. The V gene's germline CDR1 is SGHRS and CDR2 YFSETQ. This CDR3 has 15 residues. Trimming took 3 bases from V and 5 from J; bases not matched to a gene: 3. CDR3 in amino acids: CASSSSGGPTGELFF. The CDR3 DNA reads as TGCGCCAGCAGCTCTAGCGGGGGGCCTACCGGGGAGCTGTTTTTT. The entire variable domain, with the rest obtained from reference TRBV5-1 and TRBJ2-2, is as follows: KAGVTQTPRYLIKTRGQQVTLSCSPISGHRSVSWYQQTPGQGLQFLFEYFSETQRNKGNFPGRFSGRQFSNSRSEMNVSTLELGDSALYLCASSSSGGPTGELFFGEGSRLTVL.

The rearrangement uses TRBV2 and TRBJ2-3; 7 positions match TRBD2. In germline, CDR1 is SNHLY, CDR2 FYNNEI. The CDR3 spans 16 residues. V was pared by 6 bases and J by 3 bases, with 12 bases of the junction left unmatched. CDR3 nucleotide sequence: TGTGCCAGCAGCCCCGGGGAGGGCCGAGCGACAGATACGCAGTATTTT. It encodes CASSPGEGRATDTQYF. Together with reference TRBV2 and TRBJ2-3, the CDR3 gives the full variable domain: EPEVTQTPSHQVTQMGQEVILRCVPISNHLYFYWYRQILGQKVEFLVSFYNNEISEKSEIFDDQFSVERPDGSNFTLKIRSTKLEDSAMYFCASSPGEGRATDTQYFGPGTRLTVL.

This clone showed up just a few times. This chain joins TRBV7-2 and TRBJ2-5; 11 bases map to TRBD2. J was trimmed by 1 base and V by 2 bases; bases with no gene match: 3. Germline CDR1 and CDR2: SGHTA and FQGNSA. The CDR3 runs to 16 residues. The CDR3 DNA sequence: TGTGCCAGCAGCTTAAATAGCGGGGGGGGCCAAGAGACCCAGTACTTC. Its translation: CASSLNSGGGQETQYF.

There are a few counts of this clone. The chain employs TRBV3-1 (or the pseudogene TRBV3-2) and TRBJ1-6, with 8 bases matching TRBD1. The CDR3 totals 13 residues. Germline loops: CDR1 LGHDT, CDR2 YNNKEL (reference sequence). The J segment lost 7 bases and the V segment lost 4 bases, leaving 0 bases of the junction unmatched. CDR3 in amino acids: CASSRTGNSPLHF. The CDR3 DNA sequence: TGTGCCAGCAGCCGGACAGGGAATTCACCCCTCCACTTT.

This clone was seen just once. The V call is TRBV10-3, the J call TRBJ1-2, with a possible D match to TRBD1 (5 bases). Between the trimmed V and J ends, which lost 8 bases and 3 bases, there was a span of 10 bases. CDR3 size: 12 residues. The V gene's germline CDR1 is ENHRY and CDR2 SYGVKD. In DNA, the CDR3 is TGTGCCATCTACGAGACAGACTATGGCTACACCTTC. This sequence encodes CAIYETDYGYTF.

This rearrangement joins TRBV12-3 or TRBV12-4 to TRBJ1-1, with 10 bases aligning to TRBD1. With V trimmed by 8 bases and J by 4 bases, 1 base remained unmatched. The CDR3 has 12 residues. The CDR3 here is CASGTGVTEAFF. The CDR3 DNA sequence: TGTGCCAGCGGGACAGGGGTCACTGAAGCTTTCTTT.

The V gene is TRBV6-5, the J gene TRBJ1-2; D not resolved. Between the trimmed V and J ends, which lost 6 bases and 7 bases, there was a span of 15 bases. The CDR3 length is 13 residues. Per the germline V gene, CDR1 is MNHEY and CDR2 is SVGAGI. CDR3 bases: TGTGCCAGCAGGGCCGGAAGGTCAGGTGGCTACACCTTC. Its translation: CASRAGRSGGYTF.

V and J are TRBV5-6 and TRBJ1-1; a possible D gene is TRBD1 (5 bases). The CDR3 spans 12 residues. The V end lost 0 bases, the J end lost 11 bases, and 11 bases lay between the germline ends. From germline, CDR1 is SGHDT and CDR2 YYEEEE. For the CDR3, the DNA is TGTGCCAGCAGCTTGGAGGCAGGGCGGGCTTTCTTT. It codes for CASSLEAGRAFF. Based on the CDR3 plus reference TRBV5-6 and TRBJ1-1, the full variable domain is DAGVTQSPTHLIKTRGQQVTLRCSPKSGHDTVSWYQQALGQGPQFIFQYYEEEERQRGNFPDRFSGHQFPNYSSELNVNALLLGDSALYLCASSLEAGRAFFGQGTRLTVV.

The chain links TRBV5-1 to TRBJ1-1, with D tentatively TRBD1 (6 bases). The CDR3 sequence is 14 residues long. Germline V CDR1 and CDR2: SGHRS, YFSETQ. With 0 bases removed from V and 7 bases from J, the gap between germline ends came to 13 bases. The CDR3, as DNA: TGCGCCAGCAGCTTGGAACAGGGTGATAGTGAAGCTTTCTTT. It yields the protein CASSLEQGDSEAFF. The full variable domain, its missing parts supplied by reference TRBV5-1 and TRBJ1-1, is KAGVTQTPRYLIKTRGQQVTLSCSPISGHRSVSWYQQTPGQGLQFLFEYFSETQRNKGNFPGRFSGRQFSNSRSEMNVSTLELGDSALYLCASSLEQGDSEAFFGQGTRLTVV.

This chain joins TRBV11-1 and TRBJ1-2; maybe TRBD1 (5 bases). Per the germline V gene, CDR1 is SGHAT and CDR2 is FQDESV (reference sequence). The CDR3 is 13 amino acids. V was shortened by 5 bases and J by 2 bases, with 9 bases between the two germline ends. CDR3: CASSRGGNYGYTF. CDR3 in DNA: TGTGCCAGCAGCCGGGGGGGGAACTATGGCTACACCTTC.

The rearrangement joins TRBV28 to TRBJ1-1; D is possibly TRBD1 (6 bases). Germline lookup yields CDR1 MDHEN and CDR2 SYDVKM. V lost 3 bases and J lost 0, with 8 bases in between. The CDR3 spans 14 residues. This CDR3 reads CASSFRGVNTEAFF. The CDR3 DNA sequence: TGTGCCAGCAGTTTCAGGGGCGTGAACACTGAAGCTTTCTTT. Combining the CDR3 with reference TRBV28 and TRBJ1-1 gives the whole variable domain DVKVTQSSRYLVKRTGEKVFLECVQDMDHENMFWYRQDPGLGLRLIYFSYDVKMKEKGDIPEGYSVSREKKERFSLILESASTNQTSMYLCASSFRGVNTEAFFGQGTRLTVV.

This rearrangement joins TRBV5-1 to TRBJ1-6; the D gene is possibly TRBD1 (5 bases). Trimming shortened V by 0 bases and J by 10 bases, and 20 bases separated the two germline ends. The CDR3 is made up of 17 amino acids. From germline, CDR1 is SGHRS and CDR2 YFSETQ. The CDR3 loop reads CASSLGVSDTAGSPLHF. Here the CDR3 DNA reads TGCGCCAGCAGCTTGGGTGTATCGGACACAGCAGGGTCACCCCTCCACTTT.

The J gene is TRBJ1-1, the V gene TRBV9; D gene unclear. The germline gives CDR1 SGDLS, CDR2 YYNGEE. Trimming removed 0 bases from V and 1 base from J, with 16 bases in between. The CDR3 is 17 residues long. CDR3 sequence (DNA): TGTGCCAGCAGCGTAGAGGGAGGTTTGACCTCGAACACTGAAGCTTTCTTT. Its protein is CASSVEGGLTSNTEAFF. Full variable domain (rest looked up from reference TRBV9 and TRBJ1-1): DSGVTQTPKHLITATGQRVTLRCSPRSGDLSVYWYQQSLDQGLQFLIQYYNGEERAKGNILERFSAQQFPDLHSELNLSSLELGDSALYFCASSVEGGLTSNTEAFFGQGTRLTVV.

This clone was observed a single time. The chain couples TRBV6-6 to TRBJ2-7; D is unclear. Germline values: CDR1 MNHNY, CDR2 SVGAGI (reference sequence). The CDR3 is made up of 16 amino acids. Deletions cut 6 bases from V and 2 bases from J, with 20 bases between. CDR3 region: CASRKNSETPTYEQYF. CDR3 sequence (DNA): TGTGCCAGCAGAAAAAACTCAGAGACTCCTACCTACGAGCAGTACTTC.

The chain links TRBV6-5 to TRBJ1-3; D is possibly TRBD1 (5 bases). The CDR3 is 15 amino acids. V was clipped by 4 bases and J by 1 base, with 11 bases between them. Germline V lookup: CDR1 MNHEY, CDR2 SVGAGI. The CDR3 loop reads CASSSAGRSGNTIYF. In DNA form, the CDR3 reads TGTGCCAGCAGTTCTGCAGGGAGGTCTGGAAACACCATATATTTT.

This chain connects TRBV2 to TRBJ1-4, with D perhaps TRBD1 (5 bases). CDR3 length: 13 residues. CDR1 SNHLY and CDR2 FYNNEI come from the germline V gene. Trimming took 10 bases from V and 5 from J, leaving 14 bases between them. The CDR3 region has the DNA TGTGCCACCAGCGACAGTTTCAATGAAAAACTGTTTTTT. This encodes CATSDSFNEKLFF.